This T cell receptor beta chain was documented in a study of blood T cell repertoires in COVID-19. Generated by immunoSEQ multiplex PCR, the TCRdb table keeps only in-frame clones and is missing some. The sample records fewer than 250,000 clones, roughly four fifths being singletons. The CDR3 consists of 17 residues. Germline CDR1 is KGHSY and CDR2 is FQNENV. With V trimmed by 2 bases and J by 0 bases, 5 bases remained unmatched. This TCR derives from a man in his forties or fifties with acute or convalescent COVID-19. This rearrangement joins TRBV16 to TRBJ1-5, with 9 bases that match TRBD1. Sequenced material: peripheral blood. The CDR3, as DNA: TGTGCCAGCAGCCAACCTGGGACAGGGACTAGCAATCAGCCCCAGCATTTT. This sequence encodes CASSQPGTGTSNQPQHF.